This passage covers 9 T cell receptor beta chains from one sample sequenced in a study of blood T cell repertoires in COVID-19. Data came from immunoSEQ multiplex PCR; TCRdb stores just in-frame clones and leaves some out. The table records some 300,000 clones, 90% of them present only once. The specimen was PBMCs or T cells enriched from blood (not recorded which). All receptors derive from a woman aged 25 to 39 who had been exposed to COVID-19.

The chain has TRBV2 and TRBJ2-3; no clear D gene. The CDR3 spans 12 residues. V was cut by 3 bases and J by 2 bases, with 3 bases left in between. Germline V gene sequence: CDR1 SNHLY, CDR2 FYNNEI. The CDR3 region is CASSDNTDTQYF. The DNA for the CDR3 is TGTGCCAGCAGTGATAACACAGATACGCAGTATTTT.

The V gene is TRBV2, the J gene TRBJ2-1, with TRBD2 identical over 8 bases. Germline V lookup: CDR1 SNHLY, CDR2 FYNNEI. The CDR3 totals 13 residues. The ends lost 1 base at V and 9 bases at J; junction bases unmatched: 2. CDR3 bases: TGTGCCAGCAGTGAAGGGCTAGCGGGTGAGCAGTTCTTC. Amino acids: CASSEGLAGEQFF.

V gene TRBV7-2 combines with J gene TRBJ1-2; 7 positions match TRBD1. In germline, CDR1 is SGHTA, CDR2 FQGNSA. This CDR3 spans 14 amino acids. The J segment lost 5 bases and the V segment lost 0 bases, leaving 3 bases of the junction unmatched. CDR3: CASSLAQGGYGYTF. The CDR3 coding sequence is TGTGCCAGCAGCTTAGCTCAGGGGGGATATGGCTACACCTTC.

The rearrangement joins TRBV3-1 (or the pseudogene TRBV3-2) to TRBJ2-5; D unresolved. The CDR3 is 11 residues long. Per the germline V gene, CDR1 is LGHDT and CDR2 is YNNKEL (reference sequence). V lost 1 base and J 9 bases, leaving 6 bases between the germline ends. DNA of the CDR3: TGTGCCAGCAGCCAAGTCACTTCCCAGTACTTC. Translation: CASSQVTSQYF.

This sequence joins TRBV6-2 or TRBV6-3 and TRBJ1-5; the match to TRBD1 covers 7 bases. Germline lookup yields CDR1 MNHEY and CDR2 SVGEGT. Trimming cost V 6 bases and J 11 bases; bases outside gene matches: 16. The CDR3 is made up of 15 amino acids. CDR3 amino acids: CASSPGQVGWVAQHF. The CDR3, as DNA: TGTGCCAGCAGCCCCGGACAGGTTGGGTGGGTGGCCCAGCATTTT.

Comments on this clone: A junction end diverges from the germline sequence, so it may reflect a read error. The chain has TRBV2 and TRBJ1-2; tentative D call: TRBD1 (5 bases). Germline-derived CDR1 and CDR2 are SNHLY and FYNNEI. The CDR3 spans 10 residues. For the CDR3, the DNA is TGTGCCAGCAGACAGGCCCTGTACTACTTC. Its translation: CASRQALYYF.

This chain joins TRBV18 and TRBJ1-1, with D perhaps matching TRBD1 (5 bases). CDR1 is KGHSH, CDR2 LQKENI, per germline. With 2 bases removed from V and 2 bases from J, the gap between germline ends came to 9 bases. The CDR3 sequence is 14 residues long. CDR3 sequence: CASSPDRYNTEAFF. The CDR3, as DNA: TGTGCCAGCTCACCAGACAGATACAACACTGAAGCTTTCTTT.

This rearrangement joins TRBV7-9 to TRBJ1-4, with 7 positions matching TRBD1. Germline CDR1 and CDR2: SEHNR and FQNEAQ (reference sequence). Trimming took 4 bases from V and 5 from J; bases not matched to a gene: 10. The CDR3 is 16 amino acids. CDR3 nucleotide sequence: TGTGCCAGCAGCTCCCTCTTACAGGGGAGGAATGAAAAACTGTTTTTT. Amino acids: CASSSLLQGRNEKLFF.

The J gene is TRBJ1-2, the V gene TRBV30; 8 bases fit TRBD1. The CDR3 consists of 13 residues. Unmatched junction bases numbered 9, after V lost 8 bases and J lost 4 bases. Per germline, CDR1 GTSNPN and CDR2 SVGIG (reference sequence). CDR3 in DNA: TGTGCCCCAGGTCAGGACAGGGCCTATGGCTACACCTTC. Protein: CAPGQDRAYGYTF.